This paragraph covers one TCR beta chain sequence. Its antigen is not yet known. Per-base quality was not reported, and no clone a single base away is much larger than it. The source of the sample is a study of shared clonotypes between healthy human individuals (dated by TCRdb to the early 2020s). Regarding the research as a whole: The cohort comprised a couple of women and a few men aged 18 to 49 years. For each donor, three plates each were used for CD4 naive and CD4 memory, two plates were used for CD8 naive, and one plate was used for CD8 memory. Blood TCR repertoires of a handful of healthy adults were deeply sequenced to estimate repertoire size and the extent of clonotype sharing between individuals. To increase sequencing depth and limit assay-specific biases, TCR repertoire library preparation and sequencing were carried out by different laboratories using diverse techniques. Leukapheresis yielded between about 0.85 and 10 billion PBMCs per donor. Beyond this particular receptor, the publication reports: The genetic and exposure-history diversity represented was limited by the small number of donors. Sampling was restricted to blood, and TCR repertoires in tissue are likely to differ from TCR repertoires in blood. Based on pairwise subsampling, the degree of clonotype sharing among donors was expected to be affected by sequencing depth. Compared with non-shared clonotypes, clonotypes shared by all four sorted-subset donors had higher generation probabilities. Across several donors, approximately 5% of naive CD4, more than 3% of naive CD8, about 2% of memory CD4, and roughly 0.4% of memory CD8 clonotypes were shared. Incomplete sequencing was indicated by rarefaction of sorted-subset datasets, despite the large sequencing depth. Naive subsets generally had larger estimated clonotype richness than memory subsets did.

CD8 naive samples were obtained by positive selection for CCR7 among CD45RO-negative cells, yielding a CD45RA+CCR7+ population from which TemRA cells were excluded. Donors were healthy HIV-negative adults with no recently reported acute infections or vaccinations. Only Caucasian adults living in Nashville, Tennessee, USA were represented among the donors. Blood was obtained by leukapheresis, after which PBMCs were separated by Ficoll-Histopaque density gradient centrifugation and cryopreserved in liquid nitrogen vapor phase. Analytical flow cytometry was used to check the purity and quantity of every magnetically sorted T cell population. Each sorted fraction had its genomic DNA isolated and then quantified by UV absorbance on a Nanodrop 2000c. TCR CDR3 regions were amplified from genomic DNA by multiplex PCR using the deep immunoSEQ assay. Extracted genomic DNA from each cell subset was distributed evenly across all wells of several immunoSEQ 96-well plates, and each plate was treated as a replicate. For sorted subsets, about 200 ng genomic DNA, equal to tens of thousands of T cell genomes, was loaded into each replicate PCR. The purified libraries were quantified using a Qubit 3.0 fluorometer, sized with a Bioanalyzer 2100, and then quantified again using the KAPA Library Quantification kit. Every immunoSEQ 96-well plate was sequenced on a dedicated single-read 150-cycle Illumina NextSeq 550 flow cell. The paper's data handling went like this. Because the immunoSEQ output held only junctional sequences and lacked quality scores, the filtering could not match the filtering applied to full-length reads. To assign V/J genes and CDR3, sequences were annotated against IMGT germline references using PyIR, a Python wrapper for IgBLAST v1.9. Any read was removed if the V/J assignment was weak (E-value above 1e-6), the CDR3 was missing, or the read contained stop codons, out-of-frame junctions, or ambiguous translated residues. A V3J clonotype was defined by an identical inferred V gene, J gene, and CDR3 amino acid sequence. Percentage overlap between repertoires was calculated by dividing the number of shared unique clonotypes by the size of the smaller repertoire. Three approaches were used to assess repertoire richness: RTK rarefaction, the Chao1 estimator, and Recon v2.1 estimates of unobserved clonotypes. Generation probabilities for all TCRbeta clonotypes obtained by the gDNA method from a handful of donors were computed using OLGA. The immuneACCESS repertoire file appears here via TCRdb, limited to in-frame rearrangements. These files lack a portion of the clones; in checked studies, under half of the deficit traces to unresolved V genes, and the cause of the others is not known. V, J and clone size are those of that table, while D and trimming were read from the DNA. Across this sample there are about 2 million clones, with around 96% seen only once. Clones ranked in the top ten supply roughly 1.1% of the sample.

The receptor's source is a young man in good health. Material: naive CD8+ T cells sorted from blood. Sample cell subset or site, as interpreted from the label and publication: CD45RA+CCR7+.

The sequence in DNA is TGTGCCAGCAGCGTCGGTCAGAGCTCTGGAAACACCATATATTTT. Its translation is CASSVGQSSGNTIYF. The receptor chain draws on TRBV7-6 and TRBJ1-3, with the identity of the D gene unclear. V is shortened by 5 bases, J by 0 bases, and the region joining them spans 11 bases. CDR1 and CDR2, per the germline V gene, are SGHVS and FNYEAQ. The CDR3, cysteine through phenylalanine, is 15 amino acids long. Only CDR3 DNA remains: 45 bases, in frame from the first base.